The present TCR beta chain was sequenced within a study of Ad26.COV2.S vaccination and SARS-CoV-2 variants. Study-wide context: A participant enrolled in the COV1001 Ad26.COV2.S trial arm provided the sample. Notes on the study in general: Reports say spike-specific CD8+ and CD4+ T cell responses covered substantial breadth after vaccination.

Sequencing was performed with immunoSEQ multiplex PCR; in TCRdb, only in-frame clones are kept and a portion is missing. This sample has 350,000 to 400,000 clones, with about 88% found just once. The V gene end was trimmed by 4 bases and the J gene end by 6 bases; junction bases not matched to a gene: 9. Germline loops: CDR1 LNHNV, CDR2 YYDKDF (reference sequence). The CDR3 has 16 residues. Treatment: approximately 18 received Ad26.COV2.S at low or high dose, single or two shots; 5 received placebo; per-sample allocation not given. Sampling was done on day 63 after the first vaccine or placebo injection. A word on this clone: Its antigen remains unidentified.

This receptor was identified in a person between 18 and 59 years old who received the Ad26.COV2.S COVID-19 vaccine or a placebo. Material: peripheral blood, obtained in a trial of Ad26.COV2.S vaccine versus placebo. The gene calls are TRBV15 and TRBJ2-7; 13 bases match TRBD2. CDR3 protein: CATSTARGLAGFEQYF. CDR3 DNA sequence: TGTGCCACCAGCACAGCGAGGGGACTAGCGGGGTTCGAGCAGTACTTC.